This TCR beta chain was identified during a study of control samples from healthy donors and cancer patients. The table came from immunoSEQ multiplex PCR; TCRdb's copy has only in-frame clones and leaves some out. In the table there are 150,000 or so clones, about 93% of which are singletons. This CDR3 contains 15 residues. Germline assignment: CDR1 SGHNT and CDR2 YYREEE (reference sequence). The V end lost 3 bases, the J end lost 2 bases, and 14 bases lay between the germline ends. The chain recombines TRBV5-4 with TRBJ2-5, with D maybe TRBD1 (6 bases). Sequencing was carried out using blood. This TCR was recovered from a man between 45 and 60 years old in good health. The CDR3 region has the DNA TGTGCCAGCAGCTCTACAGGGTTGGGGCAAGAGACCCAGTACTTC. Amino acids: CASSSTGLGQETQYF.